This TCR beta chain was obtained from a study of PD-1 blockade in classical Hodgkin lymphoma. Profiling relied on immunoSEQ multiplex PCR, and the TCRdb table lists in-frame clones only, not all of them. The data hold 10,000 to 15,000 clones, with roughly 80% observed a single time. All trial patients relapsed after autologous stem cell transplantation. The CDR3 is 15 amino acids. V shed 1 base and J 7 bases; nucleotides not matched to a gene: 4. Germline assignment: CDR1 SEHNR and CDR2 FQNEAQ (reference sequence). The sequence was collected from a human donor with classical Hodgkin lymphoma. The sample was peripheral blood mononuclear cells (PBMCs), taken at baseline. V gene TRBV7-9 combines with J gene TRBJ2-1, with 10 bases matching TRBD2. The CDR3 DNA reads TGTGCCAGCAGCTTAGGTCTAGCGGGAGTAAATGAGCAGTTCTTC. Encoded protein: CASSLGLAGVNEQFF.